This entry lists 17 T cell receptor beta chains sequenced from one sample in a study of breast tumors, draining lymph nodes, adjacent tissues. TCRdb processed the multiplex PCR reads anew with MiXCR; each CDR3 protein has one entry. The table shows approximately 90,000 distinct CDR3 sequences, with approximately 28% occurring only once. Axillary draining lymph nodes of breast cancer patients supplied the node samples. The sample comprised axillary lymph node tissue. These receptors were taken from a female donor with breast cancer. Some clones in this sample may be carry-over from other donors' samples.

Worth noting for this clonotype: A much larger clone is a single base away; this may be a read error. The genes are TRBV12-5 and TRBJ1-2; D uncertain. This CDR3 has 13 residues. Trimming left V 6 bases short and J 8 bases short, with 16 bases between. Germline assignment: CDR1 LGHNT and CDR2 FRNRAP. CDR3: CASGLDSLGGYTF. The CDR3, as DNA: TGTGCTAGTGGCCTTGATAGCCTGGGGGGCTACACCTTC.

This clonotype was detected many times. The chain recombines TRBV5-1 with TRBJ2-5, with D maybe TRBD2 (6 bases). The ends were cut back, 0 bases at V and 2 bases at J, with 14 bases in the middle. Germline V gene data show CDR1 as SGHRS and CDR2 as YFSETQ. The CDR3 length is 16 residues. CDR3 sequence (DNA): TGCGCCAGCAGCTTGGGGGCGGGGAGATCTCAAGAGACCCAGTACTTC. As protein: CASSLGAGRSQETQYF.

This clonotype was seen many times. At one end, the junction sequence differs from germline, possibly due to a read error. The chain recombines TRBV6-6 with TRBJ1-2, with D unresolved. Germline V gives CDR1 MNHNY, CDR2 SVGAGI (reference sequence). The CDR3 consists of 17 residues. The DNA of the CDR3 is TGTGCCAGCAGTCACTCGATGCGCAGGCCTACTAACTATGGCTACACCTTC. The encoded protein is CASSHSMRRPTNYGYTF.

This clonotype was seen many times. The J gene is TRBJ1-1, the V gene TRBV12-3 or TRBV12-4; a weak D match, TRBD1 (6 bases). V shed 5 bases and J shed 7 bases, with 14 bases lying between them. This CDR3 has 13 amino acids. CDR3 coding DNA: TGTGCCAGCAGTCTTTGGACAGTCATTGAAGCTTTCTTT. Translating gives CASSLWTVIEAFF.

This clonotype counts as medium-sized (0.01 to 0.1%). V usage is TRBV9 and J usage is TRBJ2-1, with 10 bases aligning to TRBD2. In germline, CDR1 is SGDLS, CDR2 YYNGEE. This CDR3 is 16 amino acids long. The ends lost 3 bases at V and 7 bases at J; junction bases unmatched: 10. CDR3 protein: CASSARTSGVRNEQFF. DNA of the CDR3: TGTGCCAGCAGCGCACGAACTAGCGGGGTCCGGAATGAGCAGTTCTTC.

This clonotype appeared many times. The V gene is TRBV7-2, the J gene TRBJ2-1, with TRBD2 matching over 9 bases. CDR3 length equals 18 residues. Trimming cost V 2 bases and J 5 bases; bases outside gene matches: 13. CDR1 is SGHTA and CDR2 is FQGNSA in the germline V gene. The CDR3 DNA reads as TGTGCCAGCAGCTTATTTTTCCTTAGCGGGAGCAGGGACAATGAGCAGTTCTTC. It translates to CASSLFFLSGSRDNEQFF.

To note about this clonotype: This clone may be a read error of a much larger clone one base away. The gene calls are TRBV20-1 and TRBJ2-5; D not certain. This CDR3 region has 11 residues. Germline loops: CDR1 DFQATT, CDR2 SNEGSKA (reference sequence). CDR3 coding DNA: TGCAGTGCTAGAAAAAACCTGGTTCAGTGCTTC. Translation gives CSARKNLVQCF.

There are many counts of this clonotype. V and J are TRBV7-3 and TRBJ2-3; D is unresolved. V gave up 3 bases and J gave up 1 base, with 5 bases separating them. Germline V gene lookup returns CDR1 SGHTA and CDR2 FQGTGA. The CDR3 spans 13 residues. The CDR3 bases are TGTGCCAGCAGCTTTAAGGGCACAGATACGCAGTATTTT. Translating it yields CASSFKGTDTQYF.

This clonotype appeared a single time. V and J are TRBV5-5 and TRBJ2-7; D gene unclear. This CDR3 has 15 amino acids. Trimming removed 0 bases at V and 2 bases at J, with 12 bases between. Germline-derived CDR1 and CDR2 are SGHKS and YYEKEE (reference sequence). The CDR3 is CASSLEVFGPYEQYF. The DNA of the CDR3 is TGTGCCAGCAGCTTGGAGGTGTTCGGGCCCTACGAGCAGTACTTC.

V gene TRBV5-4 combines with J gene TRBJ2-1, with D perhaps matching TRBD1 or TRBD2 (5 bases each). V shed 6 bases and J shed 0 bases, with 28 bases lying between them. The CDR3 is 20 residues long. The germline V gene encodes CDR1 SGHNT and CDR2 YYREEE (reference sequence). The CDR3 loop is CASTWDRAPPTPSSYNEQFF. The CDR3 nucleotides read TGTGCCAGCACCTGGGACCGAGCCCCTCCCACACCGAGCTCCTACAATGAGCAGTTCTTC.

The gene calls are TRBV11-3 and TRBJ2-2; D perhaps matches TRBD1 (6 bases). The DNA matches TRBJ1-1 better at its end, which makes the J call doubtful. Per germline, CDR1 SGHNT and CDR2 YENEEA. This CDR3 is 16 amino acids long. Here the CDR3 reads CASSYTGILGNTEAFF. CDR3 coding DNA: TGTGCCAGCAGTTATACAGGGATTCTGGGGAACACTGAAGCTTTCTTT.

The rearrangement joins TRBV29-1 to TRBJ2-1, with a possible D match to TRBD1 (6 bases). The CDR3 covers 15 residues. V was shortened by 8 bases and J by 0 bases, with 17 bases between the two germline ends. Germline V gene data show CDR1 as SQVTM and CDR2 as ANQGSEA. The DNA of the CDR3 is TGCAGCACTACAGGGCAGTACCGCTCCTACAATGAGCAGTTCTTC. Translated: CSTTGQYRSYNEQFF.

There are many counts of this clonotype. This rearrangement joins TRBV10-3 to TRBJ1-2; no firm D call. V was clipped by 10 bases and J by 1 base, with 13 bases between them. Germline V gene sequence: CDR1 ENHRY, CDR2 SYGVKD. The CDR3 runs to 13 residues. In nucleotides, the CDR3 is TGTGCCACCTCCCGGGAGGGTAACTATGGCTACACCTTC. This encodes CATSREGNYGYTF.

This clonotype has ten or more counts. The V and J genes are TRBV30 and TRBJ1-2; D might be TRBD1 (5 bases). The CDR3 contains 13 residues. Trimming left V 3 bases short and J 6 bases short, with 14 bases between. CDR1 GTSNPN and CDR2 SVGIG come from the germline V gene (reference sequence). The CDR3 nucleotides read TGTGCCTGGAGCGCAACCTTGGACAATGGCTACACCTTC. Translating gives CAWSATLDNGYTF. Full variable domain (rest looked up from reference TRBV30 and TRBJ1-2): SQTIHQWPATLVQPVGSPLSLECTVEGTSNPNLYWYRQAAGRGLQLLFYSVGIGQISSEVPQNLSASRPQDRQFILSSKKLLLSDSGFYLCAWSATLDNGYTFGSGTRLTVV.

Many counts were recorded for this clonotype. V usage is TRBV20-1 and J usage is TRBJ2-2; D is unclear. CDR3 length: 12 residues. The V and J ends lost 3 bases and 5 bases respectively, with 7 bases between them. Germline V gene data show CDR1 as DFQATT and CDR2 as SNEGSKA (reference sequence). The chain's CDR3 is CSASGRTGELFF. The CDR3 nucleotides are TGCAGTGCTAGTGGGCGAACCGGGGAGCTGTTTTTT.

This clonotype showed up just a few times. The chain links TRBV2 to TRBJ1-1; no clear D gene. Germline CDR1 and CDR2: SNHLY and FYNNEI. The V end was cut by 6 bases, the J end by 4 bases, with 3 bases between. The length of the CDR3 is 10 residues. The CDR3 loop reads CASRSTEAFF. In DNA form, the CDR3 reads TGTGCCAGCAGGAGCACTGAAGCTTTCTTT. The whole variable domain, filled in from reference TRBV2 and TRBJ1-1, reads EPEVTQTPSHQVTQMGQEVILRCVPISNHLYFYWYRQILGQKVEFLVSFYNNEISEKSEIFDDQFSVERPDGSNFTLKIRSTKLEDSAMYFCASRSTEAFFGQGTRLTVV.

V and J are TRBV7-3 and TRBJ2-2; possible D gene TRBD1, 6 bases. Germline CDR1 and CDR2: SGHTA and FQGTGA. The CDR3 runs to 19 residues. V lost 5 bases and J 6 bases, leaving 28 bases between the germline ends. The CDR3 nucleotides are TGTGCCAGCAGCCCAAATAAGAGGACAGTACGGGGCCCAGCCGGGGAGCTGTTTTTT. Translated: CASSPNKRTVRGPAGELFF.